The clone carrying this TCR beta chain was counted at least ten times. Its target is unknown. For the unsorted libraries, 2 million PBMCs stored at -80 C served as input. By 5'RACE with 10-nucleotide random UMIs, the cDNA was made. TCRdb analysed the 5' RACE reads with MiXCR anew, one entry per CDR3 protein. This sample has some 20,000 distinct CDR3 sequences, with roughly 29% found just once. The record originates from a study of neurological immune-mediated disorders. Findings of the study overall: TCR clonal expansion peaked in HTLV-1-associated myelopathy patients and was lowest in multiple sclerosis patients. Private repertoires in all groups were suggested by the absence of shared CDR3 amino acid sequences among expanded clones across subjects.

V was clipped by 3 bases and J by 6 bases, with 15 bases between them. The V gene's germline CDR1 is KGHSH and CDR2 LQKENI. The CDR3 spans 14 residues. The receptor was isolated from a man in his fifties with HTLV-1-associated myelopathy (HAM/TSP). Sample: PBMCs. The chain uses TRBV18 and TRBJ2-7; D perhaps matches TRBD2 (5 bases). CDR3: CASSPRTGSGEQYF. DNA for the CDR3: TGTGCCAGCTCACCCCGGACTGGGTCGGGCGAGCAGTACTTC.